The 9 T cell receptor beta chains below all came from one sample that was sequenced in a study of T cell clusters in autoimmune cytopenias. Each sample's input was 200 to 300 ng genomic DNA, 38,000 or so genome equivalents. TRB rearrangements were amplified by touch-down multiplex PCR with mixed TRB-A/B primers. TCRdb re-called the multiplex PCR reads, yielding one record per CDR3 amino acid sequence without DNA. Its listing shows about 2,100 distinct CDR3 sequences. A further study also used this sample, focusing on T cell repertoires in aging, cancer and after chemotherapy.

Sequenced: peripheral blood. All receptors derive from a human donor in good health.

Measured by frequency, this clonotype is medium-sized. The rearrangement joins TRBV6-1 to TRBJ2-6. This CDR3 region has 15 residues. Germline V CDR1 and CDR2: MNHNS, SASEGT. The CDR3 loop is CASSEDSSGANVLTF.

Its frequency marks this clonotype as large (0.1 to 1%). The chain couples TRBV6-5 to TRBJ1-4; TCRdb outputs TRBD1, but without DNA this stays unchecked. This CDR3 contains 13 residues. Germline V gives CDR1 MNHEY, CDR2 SVGAGI. CDR3 protein: CASSQGTDEKLFF.

Its frequency marks this clonotype as medium-sized. The chain uses TRBV20-1 and TRBJ2-5; TCRdb gives TRBD2 as the D gene, but with no DNA this cannot be confirmed. This CDR3 region has 16 residues. Per germline, CDR1 DFQATT and CDR2 SNEGSKA (reference sequence). CDR3 sequence: CSARAETSGYQETQYF.

Judged by frequency, this clonotype is hyperexpanded. The rearrangement links TRBV7-6 to TRBJ2-1. Germline V gives CDR1 SGHVS, CDR2 FNYEAQ. CDR3 length equals 15 residues. The chain's CDR3 is CASSLYGGAYNEQFF.

This clonotype is called medium-sized based on its frequency. This chain uses TRBV18 with TRBJ1-5; the TCRdb call, TRBD1, lacks DNA for checking. The germline V gene has CDR1 KGHSH and CDR2 LQKENI. The CDR3 is 17 residues long. CDR3 loop: CASRGQGAGLGNQPQHF.

This clonotype is called medium-sized based on its frequency. The V call is TRBV18, the J call TRBJ1-5. Germline assignment: CDR1 KGHSH and CDR2 LQKENI. This CDR3 is 15 amino acids long. CDR3 sequence reads: CASSPLSGGNQPQHF.

According to its frequency, this clonotype is medium-sized. The chain has TRBV27 and TRBJ1-6. Germline V gene sequence: CDR1 MNHEY, CDR2 SMNVEV (reference sequence). The CDR3 contains 17 residues. This CDR3 reads CASRYDKASSYNSPLHF.

This clonotype ranks as large in terms of frequency. The chain employs TRBV7-6 and TRBJ2-5; TCRdb's assignment of TRBD2 cannot be checked, as there is no DNA. This CDR3 contains 22 residues. The germline CDR1 and CDR2 sequences are SGHVS and FNYEAQ. The CDR3 protein is CASSRTGVHPKLAALGQETQYF.

This clonotype is identified as medium-sized from frequency. This chain uses TRBV5-4 with TRBJ2-2; TCRdb selects TRBD1, and the lack of DNA leaves this call unchecked. Germline V CDR1 and CDR2: SGHNT, YYREEE (reference sequence). This CDR3 comprises 17 residues. The chain's CDR3 is CASSLGGGARGTGELFF.